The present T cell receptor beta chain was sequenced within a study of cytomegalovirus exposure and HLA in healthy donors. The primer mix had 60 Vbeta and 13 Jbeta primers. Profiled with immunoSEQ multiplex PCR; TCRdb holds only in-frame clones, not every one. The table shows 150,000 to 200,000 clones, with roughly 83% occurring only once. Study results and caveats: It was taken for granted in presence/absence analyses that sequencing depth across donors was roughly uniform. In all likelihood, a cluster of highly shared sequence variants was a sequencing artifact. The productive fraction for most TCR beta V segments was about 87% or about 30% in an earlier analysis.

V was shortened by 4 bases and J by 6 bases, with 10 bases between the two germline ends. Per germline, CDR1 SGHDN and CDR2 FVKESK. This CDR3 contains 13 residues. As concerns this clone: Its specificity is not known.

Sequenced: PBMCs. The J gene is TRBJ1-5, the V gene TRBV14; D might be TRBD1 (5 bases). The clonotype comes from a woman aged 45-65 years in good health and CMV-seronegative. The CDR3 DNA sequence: TGTGCCAGCAGCCTCGGGGGGAGTCAGCCCCAGCATTTT. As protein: CASSLGGSQPQHF. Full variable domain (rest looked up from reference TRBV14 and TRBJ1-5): EAGVTQFPSHSVIEKGQTVTLRCDPISGHDNLYWYRRVMGKEIKFLLHFVKESKQDESGMPNNRFLAERTGGTYSTLKVQPAELEDSGVYFCASSLGGSQPQHFGDGTRLSIL.